This T cell receptor (beta chain) was obtained from a study of blood T cell repertoires in COVID-19. Turning to the study itself: COVID-19 samples, acute and convalescent, were from the United States, Italy and Spain. PBMCs, B-cell-depleted T cells, or T cells provided the cDNA or gDNA that made up the material.

Original data processing: Reference gene primer amplification yielded estimated nucleated cell counts. The assay was immunoSEQ multiplex PCR, and TCRdb's table has in-frame clones only and misses some. V, J and clone size are those of that table, while D and trimming were read from the DNA. Of around 260,000 clones in the sample, about 88% were seen once. While infection was still active, Seattle patients were enrolled and then followed longitudinally. The clonotype was recovered from a woman in her sixties or seventies with COVID-19, enrolled during active disease. Sample: peripheral blood.

CDR3 loop: CASSPEQGLGAGELFF. CDR3 DNA: TGCGCCAGCAGCCCGGAGCAGGGTCTTGGGGCCGGGGAGCTGTTTTTT. V is TRBV5-1 and J is TRBJ2-2, with D maybe TRBD1 (5 bases). The CDR3 extends over 16 amino acids. CDR1 is SGHRS and CDR2 is YFSETQ in the germline V gene. V gave up 4 bases and J gave up 6 bases, with 19 bases separating them.